This T cell receptor (beta chain) was sequenced during a study of Graves' ophthalmopathy and Graves' hyperthyroidism. Study-wide points: In predicting ophthalmopathy progression, the model reached 70.59% sensitivity and 72% to 85% specificity.

This CDR3 is 16 amino acids long. Looked up from germline, CDR1 is SGDLS and CDR2 is YYNGEE. V was clipped by 1 base and J by 5 bases, with 18 bases between them. Amplifying from RNA transcripts, the study obtained TCR beta CDR3 regions. HTBI primers primed a first-round RT-PCR, and a second-round multiplex PCR followed. Each CDR3 protein is one row after TCRdb ran MiXCR on the multiplex PCR reads. The sample carries about 370,000 distinct CDR3 sequences, approximately 16% recorded once. Ophthalmopathy donors were characterized by moderate-to-severe activity, CAS of at least 3, NOSPECS of at least 4, and duration under 3 months. Pregnant or lactating patients and those with other autoimmune diseases or uncontrolled infections were excluded. Physicians reached a diagnosis by relying on clinical symptoms, serum thyroxine, TRAb, thyroid ultrasound and orbital computed tomography. Many counts were recorded for this clonotype. Its antigen is still unknown.

The receptor was derived from a woman younger than 35 with Graves' ophthalmopathy. The sequenced sample consisted of peripheral blood. The V gene is TRBV9, the J gene TRBJ2-5; possible D gene TRBD1, 5 bases. CDR3 DNA: TGTGCCAGCAGCGTATTCGTAGGGGCTAGTGGGGAGACCCAGTACTTC. Amino acid sequence: CASSVFVGASGETQYF. Supplemented by reference TRBV9 and TRBJ2-5, the full variable domain reads DSGVTQTPKHLITATGQRVTLRCSPRSGDLSVYWYQQSLDQGLQFLIQYYNGEERAKGNILERFSAQQFPDLHSELNLSSLELGDSALYFCASSVFVGASGETQYFGPGTRLLVL.